These 32 T cell receptor beta chains came from one sample sequenced in a study of cytomegalovirus exposure and HLA in healthy donors. The PCR ran on 60 Vbeta and 13 Jbeta primers. The method was immunoSEQ multiplex PCR; TCRdb's version includes in-frame clones alone and lacks a portion of them. Of some 120,000 clones listed, 80% are singletons. The sequencing sample was made of PBMCs. The source of these receptors is a male donor in good health and CMV-seronegative.

V is TRBV18 and J is TRBJ1-2, with 9 bases that match TRBD1. The germline CDR1 and CDR2 sequences are KGHSH and LQKENI. V was pared by 3 bases and J by 4 bases, with 6 bases of the junction left unmatched. CDR3 length equals 15 residues. CDR3 in amino acids: CASSPSGTGSYGYTF. As DNA, the CDR3 is TGTGCCAGCTCACCTTCTGGGACAGGGAGCTATGGCTACACCTTC.

The rearrangement links TRBV13 to TRBJ1-1; TRBD1 is a possible D gene (6 bases). Per the germline V gene, CDR1 is PRHDT and CDR2 is FYEKMQ (reference sequence). V gave up 5 bases and J gave up 5 bases, with 18 bases separating them. The CDR3 is 15 residues long. Here the CDR3 DNA reads TGTGCCAGCAGCCCTTGGGGACCCAGGGGAACTGAAGCTTTCTTT. As protein: CASSPWGPRGTEAFF.

The V call is TRBV28, the J call TRBJ2-3; 10 bases are shared with TRBD2. CDR1 is MDHEN and CDR2 is SYDVKM in the germline V gene. The CDR3 extends over 17 amino acids. Trimming cost V 5 bases and J 1 base; bases outside gene matches: 9. The CDR3 protein is CASSSGGLAGGTDTQYF. The CDR3 DNA reads TGTGCCAGCAGTAGCGGGGGGCTAGCGGGGGGCACAGATACGCAGTATTTT.

This clone appeared a few times. This rearrangement joins TRBV2 to TRBJ2-5, with TRBD1 as a possible D gene (6 bases). This CDR3 contains 13 residues. The germline V and J ends were trimmed by 4 bases and 5 bases, with 11 bases remaining between them. Germline V gives CDR1 SNHLY, CDR2 FYNNEI. DNA for the CDR3: TGTGCCAGCAGTGGAGGGGGTGGCGAGACCCAGTACTTC. Translated: CASSGGGGETQYF.

V usage is TRBV10-3 and J usage is TRBJ2-5, with 7 positions matching TRBD2. V gave up 6 bases and J gave up 1 base; unmatched junction bases: 2. The germline CDR1 and CDR2 sequences are ENHRY and SYGVKD. The CDR3 totals 13 residues. The CDR3: CAIRPSGQETQYF. In DNA, the CDR3 is TGTGCCATCAGGCCTAGCGGCCAAGAGACCCAGTACTTC.

The chain couples TRBV21-1 to TRBJ1-4; the D call of TRBD1 is as the table states it, not checked on the DNA. TRBV21-1 is classified as a pseudogene. This CDR3 has 19 residues. The CDR3 reads CASRPAFGTGHTTNEKLFF. DNA of the CDR3: TGTGCCAGCAGGCCTGCCTTCGGGACAGGACATACAACTAATGAAAAACTGTTTTTT.

This rearrangement joins TRBV11-1 to TRBJ2-7, with 13 bases identical to TRBD2. CDR3 length equals 14 residues. V dropped 4 bases and J dropped 4; count of bases not matched to a gene: 1. Germline values: CDR1 SGHAT, CDR2 FQDESV (reference sequence). The CDR3, as DNA: TGTGCCAGCAGCTCGGGACTAGCGGGATACGAGCAGTACTTC. Its protein product is CASSSGLAGYEQYF.

The genes are TRBV6-1 and TRBJ1-5; D is perhaps TRBD1 (6 bases). Between the trimmed V and J ends, which lost 1 base and 0 bases, there was a span of 7 bases. This CDR3 is 15 amino acids long. The germline V gene encodes CDR1 MNHNS and CDR2 SASEGT. The CDR3 sequence: CASSEVGHSNQPQHF. The CDR3 DNA sequence: TGTGCCAGCAGTGAAGTGGGACATAGCAATCAGCCCCAGCATTTT.

This chain connects TRBV6-5 to TRBJ2-1; perhaps TRBD2 as D (6 bases). The V gene's germline CDR1 is MNHEY and CDR2 SVGAGI. Trimming pared 6 bases from V and 6 bases from J, leaving 18 bases between. There are 15 residues in the CDR3. The CDR3 is CASRLAPGLGNEQFF. The DNA for the CDR3 is TGTGCCAGCAGGCTAGCGCCCGGGTTGGGCAATGAGCAGTTCTTC.

The J gene is TRBJ2-7, the V gene TRBV11-2, with TRBD2 matching 12 bases. This CDR3 region has 19 residues. Per the germline V gene, CDR1 is SGHAT and CDR2 is FQNNGV. V dropped 5 bases and J dropped 0; count of bases not matched to a gene: 14. The CDR3 sequence is CASSVPSGRAEGSSYEQYF. The CDR3 DNA follows: TGTGCCAGCAGCGTACCTAGCGGGAGGGCCGAGGGGAGCTCCTACGAGCAGTACTTC. Variable domain in full (rest from reference TRBV11-2 and TRBJ2-7): EAGVAQSPRYKIIEKRQSVAFWCNPISGHATLYWYQQILGQGPKLLIQFQNNGVVDDSQLPKDRFSAERLKGVDSTLKIQPAKLEDSAVYLCASSVPSGRAEGSSYEQYFGPGTRLTVT.

V and J are TRBV30 and TRBJ1-3; no reliable D call. Germline V CDR1 and CDR2: GTSNPN, SVGIG (reference sequence). The ends were cut back, 3 bases at V and 0 bases at J, with 9 bases in the middle. There are 14 residues in the CDR3. In nucleotides, the CDR3 is TGTGCCTGGAGCCTGGAGCGCTCTGGAAACACCATATATTTT. Translated: CAWSLERSGNTIYF.

This chain joins TRBV9 and TRBJ2-1, with D uncertain. Deletions cut 2 bases from V and 5 bases from J, with 8 bases between. The CDR3 is made up of 13 amino acids. CDR1 and CDR2 from the germline V gene are SGDLS and YYNGEE. The CDR3 nucleotides are TGTGCCAGCAGCGTTTCAGGCCACAATGAGCAGTTCTTC. Its protein is CASSVSGHNEQFF.

The chain has TRBV2 and TRBJ2-7; 8 nucleotides align to TRBD2. CDR1 is SNHLY and CDR2 is FYNNEI in the germline V gene. The trim removed 11 bases at V and 3 bases at J, leaving 6 bases unmatched. CDR3 length: 12 residues. CDR3 region: CASGGSSYEQYF. DNA for the CDR3: TGTGCCTCGGGGGGGTCCAGCTACGAGCAGTACTTC.

This chain links TRBV6-1 with TRBJ2-5; 10 bases line up with TRBD2. The germline CDR1 and CDR2 sequences are MNHNS and SASEGT. Germline trimming cut 4 bases from V and 4 bases from J; bases unmatched to any gene: 6. The CDR3 spans 15 residues. The CDR3, as DNA: TGTGCCAGCAGTGTCCAAGCGGGGGGGTCAGAGACCCAGTACTTC. It specifies CASSVQAGGSETQYF.

V usage is TRBV10-1 and J usage is TRBJ1-1; 8 bases agree with TRBD1. With 6 bases clipped from V and 4 bases from J, the junction kept 7 bases outside the gene matches. The germline V gene encodes CDR1 WNHNN and CDR2 SYGVQD (reference sequence). This CDR3 contains 14 residues. CDR3 protein: CASSRNRGSTEAFF. CDR3 bases: TGCGCCAGCAGCCGAAACAGGGGGAGCACTGAAGCTTTCTTT.

The V and J genes are TRBV4-2 and TRBJ1-3, with TRBD1 as a possible D gene (6 bases). CDR3 length equals 15 residues. Germline V lookup: CDR1 LGHNA, CDR2 YNFKEQ. V was cut by 1 base and J by 3 bases, with 10 bases left in between. CDR3 in DNA: TGTGCCAGCAGCCAAGGGGACATATTTGGAAACACCATATATTTT. This sequence encodes CASSQGDIFGNTIYF.

The chain links TRBV6-1 to TRBJ2-3; possible D gene TRBD1, 6 bases. Germline-derived CDR1 and CDR2 are MNHNS and SASEGT. V lost 3 bases and J lost 6, with 13 bases in between. This CDR3 contains 14 residues. The CDR3 DNA sequence: TGTGCCAGCAGTGAGGGATCAGGGGCGGATACGCAGTATTTT. This encodes CASSEGSGADTQYF.

The genes are TRBV6-4 and TRBJ2-1; D call uncertain. The CDR3 is made up of 13 amino acids. Germline lookup yields CDR1 MRHNA and CDR2 SNTAGT. V lost 4 bases, J lost 10 bases, and 14 bases lay in between. This CDR3 is CASSGTRFGEQFF. CDR3 nucleotide sequence: TGTGCCAGCAGTGGAACGAGGTTTGGGGAGCAGTTCTTC.

The V gene is TRBV5-1, the J gene TRBJ2-1, with 12 nucleotides matching TRBD2. The germline V gene has CDR1 SGHRS and CDR2 YFSETQ. The V and J ends lost 4 bases and 6 bases, in that order; junction bases with no gene match: 11. This CDR3 comprises 17 residues. The CDR3 loop is CASSPRVTSGSLNEQFF. The DNA for the CDR3 is TGCGCCAGCAGCCCGAGAGTGACTAGCGGGAGCCTCAATGAGCAGTTCTTC. Full variable domain (remainder filled in from reference TRBV5-1 and TRBJ2-1): KAGVTQTPRYLIKTRGQQVTLSCSPISGHRSVSWYQQTPGQGLQFLFEYFSETQRNKGNFPGRFSGRQFSNSRSEMNVSTLELGDSALYLCASSPRVTSGSLNEQFFGPGTRLTVL.

This clone has just a few counts. The chain uses TRBV5-6 and TRBJ2-6; D remains ambiguous. Trimming took 0 bases from V and 0 from J, leaving 4 bases between them. CDR3 length: 15 amino acids. Germline V gene lookup returns CDR1 SGHDT and CDR2 YYEEEE. In nucleotides, the CDR3 is TGTGCCAGCAGCTTGGGTCTCTCTGGGGCCAACGTCCTGACTTTC. Protein: CASSLGLSGANVLTF.

J is TRBJ2-7 and V is TRBV11-2; 7 bases align to TRBD2. In germline, CDR1 is SGHAT, CDR2 FQNNGV. The CDR3 covers 14 residues. V trimming: 5 bases; J trimming: 5 bases; junction bases outside the gene matches: 9. DNA of the CDR3: TGTGCCAGCAGCCCGATGGGGGGGGTCCACGAGCAGTACTTC. Residues: CASSPMGGVHEQYF.

This chain connects TRBV30 to TRBJ1-6; D gene unclear. Germline CDR1 and CDR2: GTSNPN and SVGIG (reference sequence). CDR3 length equals 13 residues. Trimming pared 4 bases from V and 5 bases from J, leaving 9 bases between. CDR3 sequence (DNA): TGTGCCTGGACGCCAGATGATAATTCACCCCTCCACTTT. Its protein product is CAWTPDDNSPLHF. The full variable domain, with the rest looked up from reference TRBV30 and TRBJ1-6, is SQTIHQWPATLVQPVGSPLSLECTVEGTSNPNLYWYRQAAGRGLQLLFYSVGIGQISSEVPQNLSASRPQDRQFILSSKKLLLSDSGFYLCAWTPDDNSPLHFGNGTRLTVT.

The chain couples TRBV19 to TRBJ1-2; 10 bases are shared with TRBD1. Germline V lookup: CDR1 LNHDA, CDR2 SQIVND (reference sequence). This CDR3 region has 13 residues. Germline trimming cut 6 bases from V and 6 bases from J; bases unmatched to any gene: 4. For the CDR3, the DNA is TGTGCCAGTAGGCTGACAGGGGGCGATGGCTACACCTTC. Translation gives CASRLTGGDGYTF.

The chain couples TRBV19 to TRBJ1-2; 7 bases are shared with TRBD1. CDR3 size: 13 residues. Germline CDR1 is LNHDA and CDR2 is SQIVND (reference sequence). The V segment lost 4 bases and the J segment 3 bases; nucleotides outside the gene matches: 2. The DNA of the CDR3 is TGTGCCAGTAGTAGGGACAGCTACTATGGCTACACCTTC. This codes for CASSRDSYYGYTF.

The gene calls are TRBV5-1 and TRBJ1-2; D is perhaps TRBD1 (6 bases). The length of the CDR3 is 14 residues. Trimming left V 2 bases short and J 8 bases short, with 16 bases between. Per germline, CDR1 SGHRS and CDR2 YFSETQ. In nucleotides, the CDR3 is TGCGCCAGCAGCTTAGGGGGGGCCCGCGTCGGCTACACCTTC. Protein: CASSLGGARVGYTF. The whole variable domain, remainder taken from reference TRBV5-1 and TRBJ1-2, is KAGVTQTPRYLIKTRGQQVTLSCSPISGHRSVSWYQQTPGQGLQFLFEYFSETQRNKGNFPGRFSGRQFSNSRSEMNVSTLELGDSALYLCASSLGGARVGYTFGSGTRLTVV.

The genes are TRBV4-1 and TRBJ1-3; a possible D gene is TRBD1 (6 bases). From germline, CDR1 is MGHRA and CDR2 YSYEKL. This CDR3 contains 16 residues. Trimming pared 0 bases from V and 0 bases from J, leaving 9 bases between. The CDR3 nucleotides are TGCGCCAGCAGCCAAGATCGGGACAACTCTGGAAACACCATATATTTT. Translation gives CASSQDRDNSGNTIYF.

The gene calls are TRBV7-2 and TRBJ1-5; TRBD1 agrees at 11 bases. The CDR3 extends over 16 amino acids. The germline V gene has CDR1 SGHTA and CDR2 FQGNSA. Trimming at V came to 4 bases and at J to 9 bases, leaving 11 bases not matched to a gene. CDR3 loop: CASSSPSGDRGSPQHF. CDR3 nucleotide sequence: TGTGCCAGCAGCTCCCCCTCCGGGGACAGGGGGTCGCCCCAGCATTTT.

The rearrangement links TRBV30 to TRBJ2-1; 9 nucleotides align to TRBD2. The V gene's germline CDR1 is GTSNPN and CDR2 SVGIG (reference sequence). The CDR3 is 14 amino acids. J lost 4 bases, V lost 6 bases, and 7 bases had no gene match. CDR3 in amino acids: CACLIAGAYNEQFF. The DNA for the CDR3 is TGTGCCTGTTTAATAGCGGGAGCTTACAATGAGCAGTTCTTC.

The chain combines TRBV7-4 with TRBJ2-2, with D possibly matching TRBD2 (6 bases). Germline V gene sequence: CDR1 SGHVT, CDR2 SQSDAQ. The CDR3 has 15 residues. With 2 bases removed from V and 5 bases from J, the gap between germline ends came to 12 bases. The DNA of the CDR3 is TGTGCCAGCAGCTTAAACTACGCGGGGACCGGGGAGCTGTTTTTT. It is translated as CASSLNYAGTGELFF.

This chain uses TRBV6-5 with TRBJ2-4; TRBD2 is a possible D gene (6 bases). V dropped 5 bases and J dropped 6 bases, with 11 bases sitting between them. CDR3 length: 13 amino acids. Germline V gene sequence: CDR1 MNHEY, CDR2 SVGAGI. The CDR3 region has the DNA TGTGCCAGCAGTGACGCGGGAAGAAACATTCAGTACTTC. Its translation: CASSDAGRNIQYF.

The chain has TRBV27 and TRBJ1-1; a possible D gene is TRBD1 (5 bases). The CDR3 has 12 amino acids. With 4 bases removed from V and 10 bases from J, the gap between germline ends came to 13 bases. Per the germline V gene, CDR1 is MNHEY and CDR2 is SMNVEV (reference sequence). Written as DNA, the CDR3 is TGTGCCAGCAGTTCCCTCGACCAGGGAGCTTTCTTT. It yields the protein CASSSLDQGAFF.

The rearrangement uses TRBV7-9 and TRBJ1-1; 7 bases are a match to TRBD1. Germline loops: CDR1 SEHNR, CDR2 FQNEAQ (reference sequence). The CDR3 is made up of 12 amino acids. Trimming removed 5 bases from V and 6 bases from J; junction bases left unmatched: 3. CDR3 DNA: TGTGCCAGCAGCCGGGACAGTCCTGAAGCTTTCTTT. Translation gives CASSRDSPEAFF.